Sequencing of this T cell receptor (beta chain) was carried out in a study of sequential checkpoint blockade in melanoma. About the research overall: Twenty-two patients had matched tumor biopsies before treatment and at week 13 after nivolumab or ipilimumab alone.

Profiled with immunoSEQ multiplex PCR; TCRdb holds only in-frame clones, not every one. The sample has 4,500 to 6,000 clones, around 33% seen once. Stated treatment: randomized to nivolumab then ipilimumab (arm A) or the reverse (arm B). V shed 3 bases and J shed 0 bases, with 12 bases lying between them. The length of the CDR3 is 16 residues. The germline V gene encodes CDR1 WSHSY and CDR2 SAAADI. To note about this clone: Its antigen is not identified.

Overall study results and limits: About 30 times likelier clinical benefit followed increased tumor T-cell fraction and clonality.

This chain joins TRBV10-2 and TRBJ2-1; D gene uncertain. The sample consisted of tumor tissue (inferred from file names), taken from a patient given nivolumab and ipilimumab in sequence. The sequence was obtained from a human donor with melanoma. In DNA form, the CDR3 reads TGCGCCAGCAGTGAAATCTTACTGAGCTCCTACAATGAGCAGTTCTTC. Encoded protein: CASSEILLSSYNEQFF.